This is a list of T cell receptor beta chains from one sample in a study of shared clonotypes between healthy human individuals. The repertoire was sequenced with immunoSEQ multiplex PCR; TCRdb's copy has only in-frame clones and lacks some. The repertoire includes about 1 million clones, roughly 74% of them detected once, and 0.5% to 0.6% sits in the top ten. Sequenced sample: memory CD4+ T cells from PBMCs. The receptors here all came from a man between 18 and 29 years old in good health. Some clones in this sample may be carry-over from other donors' samples. Each CDR3 is given with its conserved first and last residue. A D gene is named only where the DNA matches it firmly. Clone size is not always given. Where it is, it says once, few, many or a class for expanded clones.

CDR3aa,CDR3nt,abundance,v_gene,d_gene,j_gene
CASNPTGVSKNIQYF,TGTGCCAGCAACCCGACAGGGGTTAGCAAAAACATTCAGTACTTC,many,TRBV28,TRBD1,TRBJ2-4
CASSLPGTSDTEAFF,TGTGCCAGCAGTTTACCCGGGACGTCGGACACTGAAGCTTTCTTT,.,TRBV27,.,TRBJ1-1
CAWSVAGGGNQPQHF,TGTGCCTGGAGTGTTGCAGGGGGAGGCAATCAGCCCCAGCATTTT,.,TRBV30,TRBD1,TRBJ1-5
CASSLSSEGLFQETQYF,TGTGCCAGCAGCTTGTCGTCGGAGGGACTCTTCCAAGAGACCCAGTACTTC,.,TRBV5-6,.,TRBJ2-5
CASSLGRITNEKLFF,TGTGCCAGCAGTTTAGGCCGTATTACTAATGAAAAACTGTTTTTT,.,TRBV28,.,TRBJ1-4
CASSSQGSTDTQYF,TGTGCCAGCAGCTCCCAGGGTAGCACAGATACGCAGTATTTT,.,TRBV7-2,.,TRBJ2-3
CASSLRFLRSTNTEAFF,TGTGCCAGCAGTTTGAGGTTCCTTAGGAGTACGAACACTGAAGCTTTCTTT,.,TRBV27,.,TRBJ1-1
CAWSVLGEGEQFF,TGTGCCTGGAGTGTACTAGGGGAGGGGGAGCAGTTCTTC,.,TRBV30,TRBD2,TRBJ2-1
CASSFPTGELFF,TGTGCCAGCAGTTTCCCAACCGGGGAGCTGTTTTTT,.,TRBV27,.,TRBJ2-2
CASSPPLRREETQYF,TGTGCCAGCTCACCGCCGTTACGCCGGGAAGAGACCCAGTACTTC,few,TRBV18,.,TRBJ2-5
CASSLEGGAPGGYEQYF,TGTGCCAGCAGCTTGGAAGGTGGGGCCCCGGGGGGCTACGAGCAGTACTTC,few,TRBV5-4,TRBD2,TRBJ2-7
CASSESFSWTGDEKLFF,TGTGCCAGCAGTGAAAGTTTTTCGTGGACAGGGGATGAAAAACTGTTTTTT,.,TRBV6-1,TRBD1,TRBJ1-4
CAWSGHQGGKLFF,TGTGCCTGGAGTGGACACCAGGGGGGGAAGCTGTTTTTT,.,TRBV30,.,TRBJ2-2
CASSLVTSGGNTGELFF,TGCGCCAGCAGCTTGGTGACTAGCGGAGGGAACACCGGGGAGCTGTTTTTT,.,TRBV5-1,TRBD2,TRBJ2-2
CASSRKGAGGTDTQYF,TGTGCCAGCAGCAGAAAAGGGGCAGGGGGCACAGATACGCAGTATTTT,.,TRBV11-2,.,TRBJ2-3
CASSRERVSTDTQYF,TGTGCCAGTAGTAGGGAGCGGGTTAGCACAGATACGCAGTATTTT,.,TRBV19,.,TRBJ2-3
CASSQSTRDNQPQHF,TGCGCCAGCAGTCAATCGACCAGGGACAATCAGCCCCAGCATTTT,few,TRBV23-1,.,TRBJ1-5
CASSGPRVLSRNYGYTF,TGTGCCAGCAGCGGACCCAGGGTCTTATCACGAAACTATGGCTACACCTTC,.,TRBV9,.,TRBJ1-2
CASSIREAYGYTF,TGTGCCAGTAGCATCAGGGAGGCCTATGGCTACACCTTC,.,TRBV19,.,TRBJ1-2
CASSARRVGGSVYEQYF,TGTGCCAGCAGCGCCCGGAGGGTAGGGGGTTCGGTCTACGAGCAGTACTTC,.,TRBV7-9,.,TRBJ2-7
CSAPFGEQYF,TGCAGTGCCCCTTTTGGCGAGCAGTACTTC,.,TRBV20-1,.,TRBJ2-7
CAWRGSGNQPQHF,TGTGCCTGGAGGGGGAGCGGTAATCAGCCCCAGCATTTT,few,TRBV30,.,TRBJ1-5
CASSLGWDTSSGANVLTF,TGTGCCAGCAGCTTAGGGTGGGACACTAGCTCTGGGGCCAACGTCCTGACTTTC,.,TRBV11-2,.,TRBJ2-6
CASSLWGSRIYYGYTF,TGTGCCAGCAGTTTATGGGGGAGTAGGATATACTATGGCTACACCTTC,once,TRBV28,.,TRBJ1-2
CASNPGGGRNEQYF,TGTGCCAGCAACCCCGGGGGGGGAAGGAACGAGCAGTACTTC,.,TRBV5-8,TRBD2,TRBJ2-7
CASSTDRGGNYGYTF,TGTGCCAGCAGCACGGACAGGGGCGGGAACTATGGCTACACCTTC,.,TRBV5-4,TRBD1,TRBJ1-2
CASSSGVLETQYF,TGTGCCAGCAGCAGCGGGGTTCTGGAGACCCAGTACTTC,.,TRBV7-9,TRBD2,TRBJ2-5
CASSPRGRTEAFF,TGTGCCAGCAGCCCAAGGGGGCGCACTGAAGCTTTCTTT,few,TRBV7-3,TRBD1,TRBJ1-1
CAISVEGQQPQHF,TGTGCCATCAGTGTGGAGGGGCAGCAGCCCCAGCATTTT,few,TRBV10-3,.,TRBJ1-5
CASESGHSNYEQYF,TGTGCCAGCGAATCCGGGCATAGCAACTACGAGCAGTACTTC,.,TRBV6-1,.,TRBJ2-7
CASSLRHYSNQPQHF,TGTGCCAGCAGCTTGCGACATTACAGCAATCAGCCCCAGCATTTT,.,TRBV11-3,.,TRBJ1-5
CASSSPGPKNIQYF,TGTGCCAGCAGCTCACCGGGGCCCAAAAACATTCAGTACTTC,.,TRBV5-6,.,TRBJ2-4
CAWSVGQARYGYTF,TGTGCCTGGAGTGTTGGACAGGCCCGCTATGGCTACACCTTC,.,TRBV30,TRBD1,TRBJ1-2
CASSQDETVRYGYTF,TGTGCCAGCAGCCAAGATGAAACAGTCCGGTATGGCTACACCTTC,.,TRBV4-2,.,TRBJ1-2
CASSPGRGADTQYF,TGTGCCAGCTCACCCGGGAGGGGTGCAGATACGCAGTATTTT,.,TRBV18,TRBD2,TRBJ2-3
CASSGRGRRAGELFF,TGTGCCAGCAGTGGTAGGGGCCGGCGAGCAGGGGAGCTGTTTTTT,.,TRBV2,.,TRBJ2-2
CASSVGSSGRTGELFF,TGTGCCAGCAGCGTAGGTTCTAGCGGGAGGACCGGGGAGCTGTTTTTT,.,TRBV9,TRBD2,TRBJ2-2
CASSSSTGEKLFF,.,.,TRBV2,.,TRBJ1-4
CASSPVGTASGYGYTF,TGTGCCAGCAGCCCAGTCGGGACAGCCAGCGGCTATGGCTACACCTTC,.,TRBV7-9,TRBD1,TRBJ1-2
CASSSRRRAEKLFF,TGTGCCAGCAGTTCTAGGAGGAGGGCAGAAAAACTGTTTTTT,.,TRBV27,.,TRBJ1-4
CASTPVGLQGEKLFF,TGTGCCAGCACCCCAGTGGGGCTACAGGGCGAAAAACTGTTTTTT,.,TRBV7-9,.,TRBJ1-4
CASSLRGTGANVLTF,TGTGCCAGCAGCTTAAGGGGGACTGGGGCCAACGTCCTGACTTTC,.,TRBV13,.,TRBJ2-6
CATSFQGGETQYF,TGTGCCACCAGCTTCCAAGGGGGGGAGACCCAGTACTTC,.,TRBV15,.,TRBJ2-5
CASSIQRWYGYTF,TGTGCCAGTAGTATCCAACGGTGGTATGGCTACACCTTC,once,TRBV19,.,TRBJ1-2
CASSVDSKAYGYTF,TGTGCCAGCAGTGTTGACAGCAAGGCCTATGGCTACACCTTC,few,TRBV2,.,TRBJ1-2
CASTGGAGWLGYTF,TGTGCCAGCACCGGGGGGGCAGGGTGGCTTGGCTACACCTTC,.,TRBV5-8,.,TRBJ1-2
CASSSTGDYYNEQFF,TGTGCCAGCAGCAGTACGGGAGATTACTACAATGAGCAGTTCTTC,.,TRBV9,.,TRBJ2-1
CASSESISRQDGEKLFF,TGCGCCAGCAGTGAGTCGATCTCGCGACAGGATGGTGAAAAACTGTTTTTT,.,TRBV10-1,.,TRBJ1-4
CASSSRGFHQPQHF,TGTGCCAGCTCGTCCCGGGGTTTCCATCAGCCCCAGCATTTT,.,TRBV28,.,TRBJ1-5
CASRDWTGPANYGYTF,TGTGCCAGCAGGGATTGGACAGGACCAGCTAACTATGGCTACACCTTC,.,TRBV7-9,TRBD1,TRBJ1-2
CASSPGVIDTGELFF,TGCGCCAGCAGCCCCGGCGTCATTGACACCGGGGAGCTGTTTTTT,.,TRBV4-3,.,TRBJ2-2
CASSSGNTYEQYF,TGTGCCAGCAGTAGCGGGAATACCTACGAGCAGTACTTC,.,TRBV6-6,TRBD2,TRBJ2-7
CASSGLLAKNIQYF,TGTGCCAGCAGTGGGTTGCTAGCCAAAAACATTCAGTACTTC,once,TRBV2,.,TRBJ2-4
CASSPLAGSPDTQYF,TGCGCCAGCAGCCCCCTAGCGGGAAGCCCAGATACGCAGTATTTT,.,TRBV5-1,TRBD2,TRBJ2-3
CASSIHGQGAPQETQYF,TGTGCCAGTAGTATCCATGGACAGGGGGCTCCACAAGAGACCCAGTACTTC,.,TRBV19,TRBD1,TRBJ2-5